This TCR beta chain derives from a study of OX40 agonist ivuxolimab in advanced cancers. The method was immunoSEQ multiplex PCR; TCRdb's version includes in-frame clones alone and lacks a portion of them. The table shows tens of thousands of clones, with around 80% occurring only once. V lost 6 bases, J lost 4 bases, and 4 bases lay in between. The CDR3 is 11 amino acids. Germline V gene data show CDR1 as MNHNS and CDR2 as SASEGT. V gene TRBV6-1 combines with J gene TRBJ2-1; the D is unclear. The sequence derives from an adult with an advanced solid tumor such as melanoma, head and neck, liver or kidney cancer. The sample consisted of CD4+ or CD8+ T cells sorted from blood, taken in a trial of the OX40 agonist ivuxolimab. The DNA for the CDR3 is TGTGCCAGCAGAATATACAATGAGCAGTTCTTC. It specifies CASRIYNEQFF.